The following is a T cell receptor beta chain sequence with its context. Its target is unknown. The sample belongs to a study of T cells after yellow fever vaccination. Germline assignment: CDR1 SGHRS and CDR2 YFSETQ. The CDR3 totals 16 residues. V lost 3 bases and J lost 5, with 15 bases in between. Each CDR3 protein is one row after TCRdb ran MiXCR on the 5' RACE reads. In the table there are approximately 550,000 distinct CDR3 sequences, over 15% of which are singletons. General study results and limits: Booster sampling recovered most clones from primary vaccination (96% CD4, roughly 90% CD8). A secondary response was less intense yet reached its peak sooner, at day 5 versus 15. Abundant clonotypes from the bulk population could contaminate FACS-sorted repertoires.

The clonotype comes from a young man who received the YFV17D yellow fever vaccine. Sample: PBMCs, taken 15 days after the yellow fever booster vaccination. The gene calls are TRBV5-1 and TRBJ1-6; no reliable D call. CDR3 in amino acids: CASSSPHEGDNSPLHF. The CDR3 nucleotides are TGCGCCAGCAGCTCGCCCCACGAAGGAGATAATTCACCCCTCCACTTT.